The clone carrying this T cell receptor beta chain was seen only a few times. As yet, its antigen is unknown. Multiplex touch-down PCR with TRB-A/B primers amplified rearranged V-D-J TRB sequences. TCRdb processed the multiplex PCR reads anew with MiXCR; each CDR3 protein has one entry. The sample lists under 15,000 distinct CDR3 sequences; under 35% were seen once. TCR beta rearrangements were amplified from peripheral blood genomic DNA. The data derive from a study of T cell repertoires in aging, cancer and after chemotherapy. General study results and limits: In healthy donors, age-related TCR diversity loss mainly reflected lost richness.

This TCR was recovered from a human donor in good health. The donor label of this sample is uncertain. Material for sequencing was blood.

The CDR3 DNA is TGTGCCAGCAGCTGGCGGGCAGGGAGCCGTGAAAAACTGTTTTTT. It is translated as CASSWRAGSREKLFF. This chain joins TRBV5-6 and TRBJ1-4, with D possibly TRBD1 on 5 matching bases. Germline CDR1 SGHDT, CDR2 YYEEEE. The CDR3 spans 15 residues. Trimming removed 3 bases at V and 7 bases at J, with 16 bases between.